This T cell receptor (beta chain) derives from a study of OX40 agonist ivuxolimab in advanced cancers. About the study as a whole: Ivuxolimab was an agonistic, fully human IgG2 monoclonal antibody directed against OX40 (CD134), a costimulatory receptor. Intravenous ivuxolimab was administered to patients every 2 weeks at six dose levels: 0.01, 0.1, 0.3, 1.5, 3 and 10 mg/kg. Of the roughly 54 patients in dose escalation, about 20 had hepatocellular carcinoma, some 15 had melanoma, 9 had renal cell carcinoma and 9 had head and neck cancer. The dose-escalation cohort was about 83% male with a mean age of 60 years, ranging from 23 to 79. Patients were allowed to have had prior anti-PD-1, anti-PD-L1 or anti-CTLA-4 therapy, and less than 45% of the dose-escalation patients had previously received checkpoint inhibitors. Partial responses were achieved by three dose-escalation patients, of whom one had hepatocellular carcinoma and two had cutaneous melanoma. Peripheral TCRbeta sequencing was intended to test whether TCR sequence diversity was altered and clonal T-cell expansion was caused by ivuxolimab. The paper describes the monotherapy dose-escalation part (N of about 52 patients) of the phase I trial of ivuxolimab.

Patients with autoimmune disease history or receiving systemic immunosuppression were excluded from the trial. Peripheral blood for TCR sequencing was drawn from every dose cohort at baseline, at cycle 4 day 1 and at cycle 7 day 1. The samples were drawn from a first-in-human, open-label, multicenter phase I dose-escalation trial of ivuxolimab. Adults with locally advanced or metastatic head and neck squamous cell, hepatocellular, melanoma or renal cell carcinoma were enrolled in the trial. CD4+ and CD8+ T cells were sorted separately from peripheral blood before TCR sequencing. General conclusions and limits of the study: Antigen specificity was not determined for the clonally expanded peripheral T cells. Low levels of normalized T-cell clonal expansion were also seen in some patients who did not respond. In the 0.1-3.0 mg/kg groups, partial responders were among the patients with the lowest normalized peripheral clonal expansion, particularly in CD8+ T cells. At doses of 0.1 to 3.0 mg/kg, clonal expansion of both CD4+ and CD8+ blood T cells was observed from baseline to week 6. On average, CD8+ T cells showed more expanded clones than CD4+ T cells after ivuxolimab.

This clone was detected a few times. This receptor's antigen is unknown. One base away there is no much larger clone; base qualities are not given. For sequencing of the TCRbeta CDR3 region, genomic DNA was extracted from the sorted cells. The immunoSEQ Assay was used to sequence the TCRbeta CDR3 regions. In TCRdb, the immuneACCESS table is reduced to in-frame sequences with V and J assigned. These tables do not hold every clone; where another copy was compared, an unresolved V gene accounts for under half, and the others remain unexplained. The sample table contains 60,000 to 75,000 clones; only one count was recorded for over 80% of them. The biggest ten clones account for approximately 15% of the sample. CDR3 length: 17 amino acids, cysteine to phenylalanine. The entry retains the CDR3 DNA only, 51 bases that are in frame from base 1.

This receptor chain uses TRBV21-1 and TRBJ2-6; the D segment call TRBD1 is taken from the table without a DNA check. TRBV21-1 is shown as a pseudogene. The starting material was CD4+ or CD8+ T cells sorted from blood, obtained in a trial of the OX40 agonist ivuxolimab. The clonotype comes from an adult with an advanced solid tumor such as melanoma, head and neck, liver or kidney cancer. This receptor carries the CDR3 CASSKRRDSSGANVLTF. In nucleotides, the sequence is TGTGCCAGCAGCAAAAGGAGGGACAGCTCTGGGGCCAACGTCCTGACTTTC.